This record concerns one T cell receptor beta chain sequence. This clone has only one observation. There is no known antigen for this receptor. Base qualities are not recorded, but no much larger clone differs from it by a single base. This sample is part of a study of blood T cell repertoires in COVID-19 (dated by TCRdb to 2020 to 2021). For the study in its entirety: Collaborator samples came from the United States, Italy and Spain and covered acute and convalescent phases of COVID-19. A freely available public database, intended as a resource for researchers studying the immune response to SARS-CoV-2, is where the repertoires were released. HLA class I and class II types, where available, came from metadata supplied by the sample provider rather than from assay-based typing. The material from the prospective study consisted of cDNA or gDNA derived from T cells, B-cell-depleted T cells, or PBMCs. The samples were drawn from two sources: the first 160 participants of the ongoing ImmuneRACE study, and 1,254 subjects contributed by 6 global collaborators. Nearly every sample came with metadata listing a de-identified subject ID, COVID-19 status, age in years and sex. Deeply sampled blood TCRbeta repertoires from subjects exposed to, actively infected with, or recovered from COVID-19 were included in the dataset. The study at large found these results: Clinical and demographic metadata were provided uncurated, with the amount varying by source and participant.

TCRbeta CDR3 regions were amplified from genomic DNA using the immunoSEQ Assay, a bias-controlled multiplex PCR. The paper's processing steps were these. The number of nucleated cells in each sample was estimated by amplification of reference gene primers within the assay. Sequence reads were collapsed and filtered to measure the absolute abundance of every unique TCRbeta CDR3 rearrangement. For each sample, productive Simpson clonality was calculated as the square root of Simpson's diversity index over productive rearrangements. TCRdb took over this immuneACCESS table, retaining in-frame rearrangements with V and J assigned. Such tables are incomplete; in checked studies, under half of the missing clones stem from an unresolved V gene, and the remainder is unexplained. That table is the source of V, J and clone size, and D and trimming were worked out from the DNA. Counted in this sample were under 70,000 clones; approximately 89% of them appeared once. Jointly, the top ten make up 5.5% to 7% of the sample.

Collaborating institutions collected whole blood in K2EDTA tubes following their own protocols. For TCRbeta analysis, collaborators shipped samples as frozen whole blood, isolated PBMCs, or DNA extracted from either of those sample types. The sequenced sample consisted of peripheral blood. The receptor was derived from a woman in her seventies with acute or convalescent COVID-19.

The DNA sequence is as follows: TGTGCCAGCAGCGCCGACCCTGGACAGGGCCATCAGCCCCAGCATTTT. It is translated as CASSADPGQGHQPQHF. Recombination connected TRBV7-9 to TRBJ1-5; the junction holds 8 bases that match TRBD1. The CDR3 sequence holds 16 residues, the cysteine and phenylalanine included. Left in the record is the CDR3 DNA by itself, 48 bases read in frame from the first base. The V end gives up 5 bases and the J end 5 bases, leaving 11 bases in the junction not matched to a gene. CDR1 and CDR2, per the germline V gene (reference sequence), are SEHNR and FQNEAQ.